One and the same sample provided the 22 T cell receptor beta chains below, sequenced in a study of blood T cell repertoires in COVID-19. Sequencing was performed with immunoSEQ multiplex PCR; in TCRdb, only in-frame clones are kept and a portion is missing. The data show approximately 130,000 clones, less than 90% seen once. Sequencing was performed on PBMCs or T cells enriched from blood (not recorded which). These receptors were obtained from a man aged 25 to 45 who had recovered from COVID-19.

The V and J genes are TRBV3-1 (or the pseudogene TRBV3-2) and TRBJ2-1; 10 positions agree with TRBD2. CDR3 length equals 17 residues. Trimming took 3 bases from V and 6 from J; bases not matched to a gene: 11. Germline values: CDR1 LGHDT, CDR2 YNNKEL (reference sequence). In DNA form, the CDR3 reads TGTGCCAGCAGCCAGGGTCGTACTAGCGGGGTCGGCAATGAGCAGTTCTTC. It is translated as CASSQGRTSGVGNEQFF.

The V gene is TRBV5-1, the J gene TRBJ1-5, with unresolved D. This CDR3 region has 13 residues. In germline, CDR1 is SGHRS, CDR2 YFSETQ. V lost 0 bases and J 7 bases, leaving 8 bases between the germline ends. CDR3 sequence reads: CASSLGGRQPQHF. In nucleotides, the CDR3 is TGCGCCAGCAGCTTGGGCGGGAGGCAGCCCCAGCATTTT.

The chain employs TRBV3-1 (or the pseudogene TRBV3-2) and TRBJ2-1; TRBD2 is a possible D gene (6 bases). CDR1 and CDR2 from the germline V gene are LGHDT and YNNKEL (reference sequence). The CDR3 has 13 amino acids. Trimming removed 2 bases from V and 8 bases from J, with 10 bases in between. CDR3 residues: CASSQLATDEQFF. Here the CDR3 DNA reads TGTGCCAGCAGCCAACTAGCGACCGATGAGCAGTTCTTC.

V gene TRBV29-1 combines with J gene TRBJ1-1; no clear D gene. The CDR3 sequence is 15 residues long. V was shortened by 4 bases and J by 0 bases, with 15 bases between the two germline ends. Germline V gene lookup returns CDR1 SQVTM and CDR2 ANQGSEA. The CDR3 DNA reads as TGCAGCGTTGTTTCGTTAGCGTACATGAACACTGAAGCTTTCTTT. Translation: CSVVSLAYMNTEAFF.

The chain joins TRBV7-9 to TRBJ1-2; D is perhaps TRBD1 (5 bases). CDR1 is SEHNR, CDR2 FQNEAQ, per germline (reference sequence). V was pared by 5 bases and J by 5 bases, with 9 bases between. The CDR3 length is 12 residues. Here the CDR3 DNA reads TGTGCCAGCAGCCCTCAGGGTTATGGCTACACCTTC. The encoded protein is CASSPQGYGYTF.

This chain uses TRBV11-2 with TRBJ2-7; TRBD1 matches 7 bases. This CDR3 is 13 amino acids long. Trimming took 5 bases from V and 4 from J; bases not matched to a gene: 5. The V gene's germline CDR1 is SGHAT and CDR2 FQNNGV. CDR3 DNA sequence: TGTGCCAGCAGCCACCGGGACAGATACGAGCAGTACGTC. This codes for CASSHRDRYEQYV.

This clone was seen a single time. The V and J genes are TRBV5-1 and TRBJ2-2; D possibly corresponds to TRBD2 (5 bases). This CDR3 is built from 15 residues. Germline values: CDR1 SGHRS, CDR2 YFSETQ. Trimming stripped 1 base from V and 2 bases from J, with 9 bases between. This CDR3 is CASSLSEANTGELFF. For the CDR3, the DNA is TGCGCCAGCAGCTTGTCGGAGGCAAACACCGGGGAGCTGTTTTTT. The full variable domain, its missing parts supplied by reference TRBV5-1 and TRBJ2-2, is KAGVTQTPRYLIKTRGQQVTLSCSPISGHRSVSWYQQTPGQGLQFLFEYFSETQRNKGNFPGRFSGRQFSNSRSEMNVSTLELGDSALYLCASSLSEANTGELFFGEGSRLTVL.

The J gene is TRBJ1-2, the V gene TRBV27, with D maybe TRBD1 (5 bases). CDR1 is MNHEY, CDR2 SMNVEV, per germline (reference sequence). CDR3 length equals 13 residues. V was clipped by 0 bases and J by 10 bases, with 12 bases between them. The DNA of the CDR3 is TGTGCCAGCAGTTTATCATATGACAGATCCTACACCTTC. It is translated as CASSLSYDRSYTF.

This clone was detected only once. The chain couples TRBV5-1 to TRBJ2-2; maybe TRBD1 (5 bases). The CDR3 totals 15 residues. The germline V and J ends were trimmed by 0 bases and 3 bases, with 9 bases remaining between them. The germline V gene has CDR1 SGHRS and CDR2 YFSETQ. This CDR3 is CASSLEGPHTGELFF. DNA of the CDR3: TGCGCCAGCAGCTTGGAGGGGCCCCACACCGGGGAGCTGTTTTTT.

In its sample, this clone was seen a few times. The chain has TRBV19 and TRBJ1-6; weak D call: TRBD1 (6 bases). This CDR3 has 15 residues. Germline V lookup: CDR1 LNHDA, CDR2 SQIVND (reference sequence). V was clipped by 3 bases and J by 5 bases, with 11 bases between them. In nucleotides, the CDR3 is TGTGCCAGTAGTATCGGGGACATAAATAATTCACCCCTCCACTTT. Its protein is CASSIGDINNSPLHF.

V is TRBV19 and J is TRBJ2-1; TRBD2 matches at 12 bases. This CDR3 has 15 amino acids. Germline trimming cut 6 bases from V and 4 bases from J; bases unmatched to any gene: 4. CDR1 and CDR2 (germline): LNHDA, SQIVND (reference sequence). CDR3 loop: CASRTSGRSYNEQFF. The CDR3 DNA reads TGTGCCAGTAGGACTAGCGGGAGAAGTTACAATGAGCAGTTCTTC.

The chain links TRBV5-1 to TRBJ1-1; tentatively, D is TRBD1 (6 bases). Germline CDR1 is SGHRS and CDR2 is YFSETQ. CDR3 length equals 13 residues. The ends were cut back, 4 bases at V and 1 base at J, with 8 bases in the middle. In nucleotides, the CDR3 is TGCGCCAGCAGCGCGACAGGGAACACTGAAGCTTTCTTT. Translated: CASSATGNTEAFF.

Turning to this clone: One end of the junction fails to match germline, which may point to a read error. The chain couples TRBV2 to TRBJ1-2, with TRBD1 identical over 8 bases. CDR3 length: 13 amino acids. Germline values: CDR1 SNHLY, CDR2 FYNNEI. The CDR3 DNA sequence: TGTGCCAGCAGGGAAGGACAGGGAGGCGGCTACACCTTC. Translating it yields CASREGQGGGYTF.

The chain combines TRBV6-5 with TRBJ2-7; D might be TRBD1 (5 bases). Germline V lookup: CDR1 MNHEY, CDR2 SVGAGI. The CDR3 consists of 13 residues. V shed 4 bases and J shed 5 bases, with 12 bases lying between them. The CDR3 protein is CASSSEWGHEQYV. The CDR3 DNA sequence: TGTGCCAGCAGTTCGGAATGGGGCCACGAGCAGTACGTC.

The CDR3 bases are TGTGCCAGCTCGTGGGAGCGGAATCAGCCCCAGCATTTT. Amino acid sequence: CASSWERNQPQHF. This chain joins TRBV6-5 and TRBJ1-5; the D is unclear. CDR3 length: 13 residues. V dropped 8 bases and J dropped 4 bases, with 12 bases sitting between them. Germline CDR1 is MNHEY and CDR2 is SVGAGI.

The chain has TRBV18 and TRBJ2-1; D is possibly TRBD1 (5 bases). From germline, CDR1 is KGHSH and CDR2 LQKENI. The CDR3 totals 16 residues. Trimming removed 3 bases from V and 4 bases from J, with 16 bases in between. CDR3 nucleotide sequence: TGTGCCAGCTCACCCGGTTTCGAGGACATTTACAATGAGCAGTTCTTC. Amino acids: CASSPGFEDIYNEQFF.

The chain links TRBV7-9 to TRBJ1-4; 9 bases match TRBD1. J lost 5 bases, V lost 5 bases, and 6 bases had no gene match. Germline CDR1 and CDR2: SEHNR and FQNEAQ (reference sequence). The CDR3 totals 15 residues. This CDR3 is CASSPGQGPNEKLFF. The CDR3 DNA reads as TGTGCCAGCAGCCCGGGACAGGGCCCCAATGAAAAACTGTTTTTT.

This chain joins TRBV6-5 and TRBJ1-3; D unresolved. The V gene lost 6 bases and the J gene lost 7 bases, with 16 bases spanning the gap. The germline gives CDR1 MNHEY, CDR2 SVGAGI. This CDR3 is built from 14 residues. The CDR3 region is CASRLFTEANTIYF. CDR3 DNA sequence: TGTGCCAGCAGACTCTTTACGGAGGCGAACACCATATATTTT.

V is TRBV13 and J is TRBJ1-1; D is uncertain. This CDR3 has 10 residues. Germline assignment: CDR1 PRHDT and CDR2 FYEKMQ (reference sequence). The V end was cut by 8 bases, the J end by 11 bases, with 12 bases between. CDR3 sequence: CASSFGLAFF. CDR3 DNA sequence: TGTGCCAGCTCGTTCGGGTTGGCTTTCTTT.

The V call is TRBV19, the J call TRBJ1-5; no firm D call. The V end was cut by 3 bases, the J end by 3 bases, with 6 bases between. In germline, CDR1 is LNHDA, CDR2 SQIVND (reference sequence). This CDR3 has 13 residues. As DNA, the CDR3 is TGTGCCAGTAGTATGGCCGTCAATCAGCCCCAGCATTTT. Its translation is CASSMAVNQPQHF.

V gene TRBV6-5 combines with J gene TRBJ1-1; D is perhaps TRBD1 (6 bases). CDR3 length equals 14 residues. Germline CDR1 MNHEY, CDR2 SVGAGI. Trimming took off 7 bases at V and 4 bases at J, with 16 bases between the two ends. CDR3 nucleotide sequence: TGTGCCAGCATCGAACGAGGGGGATCCACTGAAGCTTTCTTT. It translates to CASIERGGSTEAFF.

The chain joins TRBV5-1 to TRBJ2-7, with 12 bases matching TRBD2. Per germline, CDR1 SGHRS and CDR2 YFSETQ. The CDR3 is 16 amino acids. V trimming: 0 bases; J trimming: 6 bases; junction bases outside the gene matches: 7. CDR3 coding DNA: TGCGCCAGCAGCTTGGAGGCTAGCGGGAGGGCCGGCGAGCAGTACTTC. This translates into CASSLEASGRAGEQYF.